The 18 T cell receptor beta chains in this list originate from one sample, sequenced in a study of T cell repertoires in ileal Crohn's disease. Produced via immunoSEQ multiplex PCR; TCRdb's table is partial and in-frame only. In the table there are about 16,000 clones, 85% to 95% of which are singletons. The sequenced sample consisted of ileal tissue. Receptors were obtained from an adult with Crohn's disease.

The chain carries TRBV27 and TRBJ1-1, with D perhaps matching TRBD1 (6 bases). Germline V gene lookup returns CDR1 MNHEY and CDR2 SMNVEV (reference sequence). V was shortened by 6 bases and J by 1 base, with 15 bases between the two germline ends. This CDR3 has 15 residues. CDR3 nucleotides: TGTGCCAGCAGCATAAAGGGACAACCGAACACTGAAGCTTTCTTT. It translates to CASSIKGQPNTEAFF.

V gene TRBV6-6 combines with J gene TRBJ1-2; 7 nucleotides align to TRBD1. From germline, CDR1 is MNHNY and CDR2 SVGAGI (reference sequence). The J segment lost 2 bases and the V segment lost 2 bases, leaving 8 bases of the junction unmatched. The CDR3 runs to 16 residues. CDR3 amino acids: CASSYAPGTANYGYTF. The CDR3 DNA follows: TGTGCCAGCAGTTACGCCCCCGGGACAGCGAACTATGGCTACACCTTC.

This chain joins TRBV7-6 and TRBJ2-3; weak D call: TRBD2 (6 bases). Trimming took off 3 bases at V and 2 bases at J, with 9 bases between the two ends. Looked up from germline, CDR1 is SGHVS and CDR2 is FNYEAQ. This CDR3 is 14 amino acids long. For the CDR3, the DNA is TGTGCCAGCAGCTTGGGCGGGGTCACAGATACGCAGTATTTT. Translation: CASSLGGVTDTQYF.

The chain carries TRBV7-9 and TRBJ2-3; weak D call: TRBD1 (6 bases). The germline CDR1 and CDR2 sequences are SEHNR and FQNEAQ (reference sequence). There are 14 residues in the CDR3. V dropped 5 bases and J dropped 9 bases, with 18 bases sitting between them. The CDR3: CASSPDSYQGTQYF. The DNA of the CDR3 is TGTGCCAGCAGCCCGGACAGCTACCAGGGCACGCAGTATTTT.

The chain carries TRBV29-1 and TRBJ1-1, with TRBD1 as a possible D gene (6 bases). Germline V lookup: CDR1 SQVTM, CDR2 ANQGSEA. This CDR3 contains 13 residues. The V gene lost 3 bases and the J gene lost 4 bases, with 12 bases spanning the gap. CDR3 DNA: TGCAGCGTTGATCGGGGGGGCATCACTGAAGCTTTCTTT. Residues: CSVDRGGITEAFF.

The chain joins TRBV11-3 to TRBJ2-7; possibly TRBD1 for D (5 bases). Germline CDR1 and CDR2: SGHNT and YENEEA. V lost 6 bases, J lost 4 bases, and 13 bases lay in between. The CDR3 sequence is 13 residues long. This chain's CDR3 is CASSPRAGYEQYF. The CDR3 DNA is TGTGCCAGCAGTCCCCGGGCAGGGTACGAGCAGTACTTC.

The gene calls are TRBV19 and TRBJ1-1; TRBD1 might be the D (6 bases). V was pared by 3 bases and J by 2 bases, with 13 bases between. CDR3 length equals 15 residues. Germline V gives CDR1 LNHDA, CDR2 SQIVND (reference sequence). This CDR3 reads CASSIVGQSNTEAFF. The DNA for the CDR3 is TGTGCCAGTAGTATTGTCGGACAGTCCAACACTGAAGCTTTCTTT.

The V call is TRBV4-3, the J call TRBJ2-3, with 8 bases aligning to TRBD2. The CDR3 contains 14 residues. V was clipped by 3 bases and J by 11 bases; unmatched bases: 10. The germline V gene encodes CDR1 LGHNA and CDR2 YSLEER. The CDR3 spells CASSQTSGGGRQYF. CDR3 coding DNA: TGCGCCAGCAGCCAGACGAGCGGGGGAGGCAGGCAGTATTTT.

The V call is TRBV5-8, the J call TRBJ2-2, with TRBD1 identical over 8 bases. With V trimmed by 4 bases and J by 6 bases, 8 bases remained unmatched. Germline CDR1 reads SGHTS; CDR2 reads YDEGEE. The CDR3 covers 15 residues. The chain's CDR3 is CASSARTGLAGELFF. In nucleotides, the CDR3 is TGTGCCAGCAGCGCAAGGACAGGGTTGGCCGGGGAGCTGTTTTTT.

The V and J genes are TRBV5-1 and TRBJ2-5, with TRBD1 as a possible D gene (5 bases). Germline CDR1 SGHRS, CDR2 YFSETQ. The CDR3 runs to 14 residues. V lost 4 bases and J lost 2, with 12 bases in between. CDR3 bases: TGCGCCAGCAGCGGTGGGGCAGGGCAAGAGACCCAGTACTTC. Residues: CASSGGAGQETQYF.

V gene TRBV5-4 combines with J gene TRBJ2-1, with 7 nucleotides matching TRBD1. Germline assignment: CDR1 SGHNT and CDR2 YYREEE (reference sequence). The CDR3 consists of 15 residues. With V trimmed by 0 bases and J by 5 bases, 5 bases remained unmatched. The CDR3 loop reads CASSLEQGWNNEQFF. CDR3 DNA sequence: TGTGCCAGCAGCTTGGAACAGGGGTGGAACAATGAGCAGTTCTTC.

This sequence joins TRBV5-1 and TRBJ2-3; the match to TRBD2 covers 7 bases. CDR1 is SGHRS and CDR2 is YFSETQ in the germline V gene. The CDR3 extends over 15 amino acids. V was clipped by 4 bases and J by 1 base; unmatched bases: 6. The CDR3 sequence: CASSPLADRTDTQYF. For the CDR3, the DNA is TGCGCCAGCAGCCCGCTAGCGGACCGCACAGATACGCAGTATTTT. The full variable domain, rest sourced from reference TRBV5-1 and TRBJ2-3, is KAGVTQTPRYLIKTRGQQVTLSCSPISGHRSVSWYQQTPGQGLQFLFEYFSETQRNKGNFPGRFSGRQFSNSRSEMNVSTLELGDSALYLCASSPLADRTDTQYFGPGTRLTVL.

The chain recombines TRBV27 with TRBJ1-1; TRBD1 is a possible D gene (6 bases). Deletions cut 8 bases from V and 1 base from J, with 14 bases between. The CDR3 is made up of 14 amino acids. In germline, CDR1 is MNHEY, CDR2 SMNVEV (reference sequence). CDR3 region: CASCLGGPNTEAFF. CDR3 sequence (DNA): TGTGCCAGCTGTCTCGGGGGGCCGAACACTGAAGCTTTCTTT.

This sequence joins TRBV7-9 and TRBJ2-2; 8 bases match TRBD1. The V segment lost 3 bases and the J segment 0 bases; nucleotides outside the gene matches: 3. The CDR3 spans 16 residues. The V gene's germline CDR1 is SEHNR and CDR2 FQNEAQ (reference sequence). This CDR3 reads CASSFGQGPNTGELFF. For the CDR3, the DNA is TGTGCCAGCAGCTTTGGACAGGGCCCGAACACCGGGGAGCTGTTTTTT. The full variable domain, rest sourced from reference TRBV7-9 and TRBJ2-2, is DTGVSQNPRHKITKRGQNVTFRCDPISEHNRLYWYRQTLGQGPEFLTYFQNEAQLEKSRLLSDRFSAERPKGSFSTLEIQRTEQGDSAMYLCASSFGQGPNTGELFFGEGSRLTVL.

The chain recombines TRBV5-6 with TRBJ2-5; no firm D call. This CDR3 is 14 amino acids long. The V gene's germline CDR1 is SGHDT and CDR2 YYEEEE. The V end was cut by 1 base, the J end by 2 bases, with 9 bases between. The CDR3 reads CASSLSNTQETQYF. Here the CDR3 DNA reads TGTGCCAGCAGCTTGTCAAACACGCAAGAGACCCAGTACTTC.

V gene TRBV6-6 combines with J gene TRBJ1-1, with D possibly matching TRBD1 (6 bases). V lost 2 bases and J lost 1, with 8 bases in between. The CDR3 spans 14 residues. In germline, CDR1 is MNHNY, CDR2 SVGAGI (reference sequence). CDR3 nucleotide sequence: TGTGCCAGCAGTTACACGGGACAGAACACTGAAGCTTTCTTT. Its translation: CASSYTGQNTEAFF.

The V call is TRBV11-2, the J call TRBJ2-2; D possibly corresponds to TRBD1 (6 bases). Trimming removed 0 bases at V and 5 bases at J, with 10 bases between. CDR3 length: 15 amino acids. The germline CDR1 and CDR2 sequences are SGHAT and FQNNGV. In DNA, the CDR3 is TGTGCCAGCAGCTTAGAGGGGGCAGGGACCGGGGAGCTGTTTTTT. This gives the protein CASSLEGAGTGELFF.

The chain combines TRBV19 with TRBJ2-2; no clear D gene. The CDR3 is made up of 12 amino acids. The germline CDR1 and CDR2 sequences are LNHDA and SQIVND (reference sequence). Deletions cut 6 bases from V and 7 bases from J, with 9 bases between. This chain's CDR3 is CASRMRGGELFF. For the CDR3, the DNA is TGTGCCAGTAGGATGCGAGGCGGGGAGCTGTTTTTT.